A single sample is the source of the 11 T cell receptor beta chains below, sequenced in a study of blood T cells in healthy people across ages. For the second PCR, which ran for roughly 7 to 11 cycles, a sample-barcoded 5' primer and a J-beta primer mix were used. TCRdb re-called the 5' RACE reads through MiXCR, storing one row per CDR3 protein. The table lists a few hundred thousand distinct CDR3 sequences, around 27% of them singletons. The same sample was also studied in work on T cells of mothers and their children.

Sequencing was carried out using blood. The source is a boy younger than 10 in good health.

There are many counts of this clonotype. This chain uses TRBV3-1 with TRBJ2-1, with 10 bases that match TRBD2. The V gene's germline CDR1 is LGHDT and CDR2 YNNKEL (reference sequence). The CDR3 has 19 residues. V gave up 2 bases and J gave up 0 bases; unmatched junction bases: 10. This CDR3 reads CASSQSLAGALSSYNEQFF. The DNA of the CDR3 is TGTGCCAGCAGCCAAAGCCTAGCGGGGGCCCTGAGCTCCTACAATGAGCAGTTCTTC.

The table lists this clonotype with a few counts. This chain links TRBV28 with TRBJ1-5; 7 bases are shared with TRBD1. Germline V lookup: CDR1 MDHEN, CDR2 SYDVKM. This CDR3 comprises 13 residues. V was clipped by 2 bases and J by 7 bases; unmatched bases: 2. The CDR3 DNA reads TGTGCCAGCAGTTTAGAGGGGGCGCAGCCCCAGCATTTT. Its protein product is CASSLEGAQPQHF.

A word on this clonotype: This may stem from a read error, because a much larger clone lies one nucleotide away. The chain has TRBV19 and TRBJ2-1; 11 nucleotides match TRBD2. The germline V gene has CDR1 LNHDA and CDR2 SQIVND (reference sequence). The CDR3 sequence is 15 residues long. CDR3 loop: CASKLAGGGYNEQSF. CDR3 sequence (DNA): TGTGCCAGTAAGCTAGCGGGAGGAGGCTACAATGAGCAGTCCTTC.

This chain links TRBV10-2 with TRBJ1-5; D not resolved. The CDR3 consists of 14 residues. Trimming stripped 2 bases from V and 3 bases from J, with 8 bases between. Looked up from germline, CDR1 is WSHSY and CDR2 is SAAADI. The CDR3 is CASSEGKINQPQHF. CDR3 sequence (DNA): TGCGCCAGCAGTGAGGGAAAAATCAATCAGCCCCAGCATTTT.

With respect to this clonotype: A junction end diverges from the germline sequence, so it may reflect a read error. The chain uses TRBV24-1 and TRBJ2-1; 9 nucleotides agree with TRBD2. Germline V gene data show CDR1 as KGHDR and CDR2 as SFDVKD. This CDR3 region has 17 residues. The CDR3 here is CVTSDPNLAGSYNEQFF. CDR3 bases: TGTGTCACCAGTGATCCGAATCTAGCGGGGTCCTACAATGAGCAGTTCTTC.

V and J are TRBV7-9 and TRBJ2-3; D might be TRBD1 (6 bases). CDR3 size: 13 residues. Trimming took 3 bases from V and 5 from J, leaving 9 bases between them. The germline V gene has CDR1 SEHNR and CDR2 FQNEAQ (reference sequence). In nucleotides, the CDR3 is TGTGCCAGCAGCTTGGGGGCCGTAGATACGCAGTATTTT. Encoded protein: CASSLGAVDTQYF.

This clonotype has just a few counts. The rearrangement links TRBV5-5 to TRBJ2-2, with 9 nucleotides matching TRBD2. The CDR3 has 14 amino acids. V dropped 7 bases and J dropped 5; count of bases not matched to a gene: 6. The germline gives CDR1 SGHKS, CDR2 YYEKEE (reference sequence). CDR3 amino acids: CASWVAGVTGELFF. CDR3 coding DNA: TGTGCCAGCTGGGTAGCGGGAGTAACCGGGGAGCTGTTTTTT.

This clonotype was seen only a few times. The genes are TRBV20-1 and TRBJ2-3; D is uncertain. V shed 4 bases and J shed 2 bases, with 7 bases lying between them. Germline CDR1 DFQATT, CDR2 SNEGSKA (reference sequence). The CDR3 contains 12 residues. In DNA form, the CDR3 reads TGCAGTGCTACCCTGCACACAGATACGCAGTATTTT. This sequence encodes CSATLHTDTQYF.

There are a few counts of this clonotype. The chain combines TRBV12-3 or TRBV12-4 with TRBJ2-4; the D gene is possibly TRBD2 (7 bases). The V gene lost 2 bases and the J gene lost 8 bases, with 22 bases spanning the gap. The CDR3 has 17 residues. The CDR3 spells CASSLKGGGSHVDIQYF. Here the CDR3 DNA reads TGTGCCAGCAGTTTAAAGGGGGGCGGGAGCCACGTTGACATTCAGTACTTC.

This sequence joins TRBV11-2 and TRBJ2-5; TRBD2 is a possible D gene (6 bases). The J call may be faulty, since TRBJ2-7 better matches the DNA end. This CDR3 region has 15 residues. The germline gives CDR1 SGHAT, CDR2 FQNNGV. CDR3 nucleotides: TGTGCCAGCAGCTTATCTCCGGGGGTAACCTACGAGCAGTACTTC. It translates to CASSLSPGVTYEQYF.

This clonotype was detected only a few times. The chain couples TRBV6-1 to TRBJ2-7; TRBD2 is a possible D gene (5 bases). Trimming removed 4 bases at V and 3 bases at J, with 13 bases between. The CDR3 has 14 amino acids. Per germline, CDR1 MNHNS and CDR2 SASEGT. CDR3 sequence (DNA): TGTGCCAGCAGTGGCACTAGTTACGGCTACGAGCAGTACTTC. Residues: CASSGTSYGYEQYF.